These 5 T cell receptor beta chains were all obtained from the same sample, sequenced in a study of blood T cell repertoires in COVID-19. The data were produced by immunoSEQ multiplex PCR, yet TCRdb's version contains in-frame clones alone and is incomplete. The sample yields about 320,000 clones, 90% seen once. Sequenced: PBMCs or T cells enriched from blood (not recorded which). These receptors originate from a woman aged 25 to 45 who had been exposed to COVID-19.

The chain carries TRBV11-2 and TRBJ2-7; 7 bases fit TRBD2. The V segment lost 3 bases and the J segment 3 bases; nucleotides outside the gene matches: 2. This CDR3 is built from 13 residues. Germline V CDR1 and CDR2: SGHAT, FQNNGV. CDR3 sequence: CASSLGRVYEQYF. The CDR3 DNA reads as TGTGCCAGCAGCTTGGGGAGGGTCTACGAGCAGTACTTC.

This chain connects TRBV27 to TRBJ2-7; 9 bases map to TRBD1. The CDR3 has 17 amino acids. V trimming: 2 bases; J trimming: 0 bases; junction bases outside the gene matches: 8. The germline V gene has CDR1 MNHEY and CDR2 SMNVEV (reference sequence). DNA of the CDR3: TGTGCCAGCAGTTTAGGAGGGACAGGGCATCACTCCTACGAGCAGTACTTC. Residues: CASSLGGTGHHSYEQYF.

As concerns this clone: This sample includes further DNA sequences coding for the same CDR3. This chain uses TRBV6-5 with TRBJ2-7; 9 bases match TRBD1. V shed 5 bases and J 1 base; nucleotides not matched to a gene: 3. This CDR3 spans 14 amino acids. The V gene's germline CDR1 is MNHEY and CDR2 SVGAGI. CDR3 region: CASSRDRASYEQYF. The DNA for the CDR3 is TGTGCCAGCAGTAGGGACAGGGCTTCCTACGAGCAGTACTTC.

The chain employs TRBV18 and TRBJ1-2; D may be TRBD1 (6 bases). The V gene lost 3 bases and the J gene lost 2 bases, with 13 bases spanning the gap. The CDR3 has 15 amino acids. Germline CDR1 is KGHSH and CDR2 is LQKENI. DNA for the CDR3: TGTGCCAGCTCACCCAGGGGAGAGACGAACTATGGCTACACCTTC. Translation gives CASSPRGETNYGYTF.

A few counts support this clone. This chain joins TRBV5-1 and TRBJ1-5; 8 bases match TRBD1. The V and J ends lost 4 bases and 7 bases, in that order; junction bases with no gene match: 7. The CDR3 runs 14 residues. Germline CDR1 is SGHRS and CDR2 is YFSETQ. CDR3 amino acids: CASSTTGGDQPQHF. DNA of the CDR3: TGCGCCAGCAGCACCACAGGGGGGGACCAGCCCCAGCATTTT.